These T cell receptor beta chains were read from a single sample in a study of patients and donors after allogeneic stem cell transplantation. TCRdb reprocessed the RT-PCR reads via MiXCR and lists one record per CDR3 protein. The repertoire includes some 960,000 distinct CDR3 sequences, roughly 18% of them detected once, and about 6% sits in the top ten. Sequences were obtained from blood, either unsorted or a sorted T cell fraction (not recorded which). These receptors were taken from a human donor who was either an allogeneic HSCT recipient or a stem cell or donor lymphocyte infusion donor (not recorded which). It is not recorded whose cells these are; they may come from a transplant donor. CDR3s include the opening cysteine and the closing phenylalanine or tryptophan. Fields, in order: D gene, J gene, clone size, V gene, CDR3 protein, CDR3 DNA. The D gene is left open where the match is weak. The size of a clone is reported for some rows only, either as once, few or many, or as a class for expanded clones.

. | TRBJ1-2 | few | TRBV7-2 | CASSFATTNNGYTF | TGTGCCAGCAGCTTTGCCACGACTAACAATGGCTACACCTTC
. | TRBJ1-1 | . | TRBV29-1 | CSVEDMGTEAFF | TGCAGCGTTGAAGATATGGGGACGGAGGCTTTCTTT
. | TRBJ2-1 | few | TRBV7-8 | CASSSGGSYVNEQFF | TGTGCCAGCAGCTCGGGTGGGAGCTACGTTAATGAGCAGTTCTTC
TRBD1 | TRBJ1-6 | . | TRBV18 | CASSRLPGQGVSPLHF | TGTGCCAGCTCACGTTTACCGGGACAGGGGGTTTCACCCCTCCACTTT
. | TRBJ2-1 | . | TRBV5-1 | CASSLFIGDEQFF | TGCGCCAGCAGCTTGTTCATCGGGGATGAGCAGTTCTTC
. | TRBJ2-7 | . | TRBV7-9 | CASSPKRGSSDEQYF | TGTGCCAGCAGCCCAAAGAGGGGCAGCTCCGACGAGCAGTACTTC
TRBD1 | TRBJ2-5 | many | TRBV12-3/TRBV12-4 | CASSSPTGMETQYF | TGTGCCAGCAGTTCCCCGACAGGGATGGAGACCCAGTACTTC
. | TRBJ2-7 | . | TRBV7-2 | CASSDHRIGYEQYF | TGTGCCAGCAGTGATCATCGGATAGGCTACGAGCAGTACTTC
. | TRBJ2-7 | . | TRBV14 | CASSQPGWYFKGEQYF | TGTGCCAGCAGCCAGCCCGGATGGTACTTTAAAGGAGAGCAGTACTTC
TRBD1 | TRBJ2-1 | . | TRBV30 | CAPPGTGGGEQFF | TGTGCCCCTCCGGGGACAGGGGGCGGTGAGCAGTTCTTC
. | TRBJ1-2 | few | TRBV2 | CASSQGTHYGYTF | TGTGCCAGCAGTCAAGGCACTCACTATGGCTACACCTTC
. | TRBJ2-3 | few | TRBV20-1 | CSASFVQIFSTDTQYF | TGCAGTGCTAGTTTCGTACAGATTTTCAGCACAGATACGCAGTATTTT
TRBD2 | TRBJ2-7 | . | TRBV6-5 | CASSYGTRDHEQYF | TGTGCCAGCAGTTACGGGACTAGGGATCACGAGCAGTACTTC
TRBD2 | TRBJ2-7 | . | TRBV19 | CASSMGLADSYEQYF | TGTGCCAGTAGTATGGGACTAGCGGATTCCTACGAGCAGTACTTC
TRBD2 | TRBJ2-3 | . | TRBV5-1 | CASSSGLSDQYF | TGCGCCAGCAGCTCGGGACTAAGTGATCAGTATTTT
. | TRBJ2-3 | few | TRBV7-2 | CASSSPRTSTDTQYF | TGTGCCAGCAGCTCCCCGCGGACTAGCACAGATACGCAGTATTTT
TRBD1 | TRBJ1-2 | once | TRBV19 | CASSMWSRGPMDSGYTF | TGTGCCAGTAGTATGTGGTCGAGGGGGCCGATGGATTCGGGCTACACCTTC
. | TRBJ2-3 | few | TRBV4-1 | CASSRVTSTDTQYF | TGCGCCAGCAGCCGAGTGACGAGCACAGATACGCAGTATTTT
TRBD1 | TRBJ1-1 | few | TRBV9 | CASSVDSGQGRLIGTEAFF | TGTGCCAGCAGCGTAGATTCGGGACAGGGGAGGTTGATAGGCACTGAAGCTTTCTTT
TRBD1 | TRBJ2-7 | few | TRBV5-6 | CASSGGTDRQYF | TGTGCCAGCAGCGGTGGGACAGATCGGCAGTACTTC
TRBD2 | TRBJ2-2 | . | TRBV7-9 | CASSPSGGPGELFF | TGTGCCAGCAGCCCCAGCGGGGGCCCCGGGGAGCTGTTTTTT
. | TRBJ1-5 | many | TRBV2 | CASRPTGYQPQHF | TGTGCCAGCAGGCCGACAGGATATCAGCCCCAGCATTTT
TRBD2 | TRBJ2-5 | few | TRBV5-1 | CASKASNGLVQTQYF | TGCGCCAGCAAGGCGTCCAACGGACTAGTCCAGACCCAGTACTTC
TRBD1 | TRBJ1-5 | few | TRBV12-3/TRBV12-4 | CASKPQGTGSNQPQHF | TGTGCCAGCAAGCCACAGGGGACGGGGAGCAATCAGCCCCAGCATTTT
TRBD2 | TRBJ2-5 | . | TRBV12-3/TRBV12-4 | CASRISGSREKTQYF | TGTGCCAGCAGAATTAGCGGGAGTCGGGAAAAGACCCAGTACTTC
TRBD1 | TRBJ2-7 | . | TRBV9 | CASSVDGRGSYEQYF | TGTGCCAGCAGCGTAGACGGCAGGGGGTCCTACGAGCAGTACTTC
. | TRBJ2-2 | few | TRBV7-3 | CASSLAVGAVTGELFF | TGTGCCAGCAGCTTAGCAGTAGGGGCGGTAACCGGGGAGCTGTTTTTT
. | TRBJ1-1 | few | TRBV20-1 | CSARDDGSLAFF | TGCAGTGCTAGAGATGACGGATCCCTTGCTTTCTTT
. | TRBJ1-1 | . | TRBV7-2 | CASSLQVDTEAFF | TGTGCCAGCAGCTTACAGGTAGACACTGAAGCTTTCTTT
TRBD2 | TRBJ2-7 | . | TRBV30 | CAWSVRGSGSYQQYF | TGTGCCTGGAGTGTACGGGGTAGCGGGAGTTATCAGCAGTACTTC
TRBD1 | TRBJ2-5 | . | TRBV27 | CASSKNRDRDHQETQYF | TGTGCCAGCAGCAAGAACCGGGACAGGGACCACCAAGAGACCCAGTACTTC
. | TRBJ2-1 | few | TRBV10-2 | CASGGIGGPINEQFF | TGCGCCAGCGGGGGAATCGGGGGGCCCATCAATGAGCAGTTCTTC
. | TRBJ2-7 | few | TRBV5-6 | CASSLLRTYYEQYF | TGTGCCAGCAGCTTGTTGAGGACTTACTACGAGCAGTACTTC
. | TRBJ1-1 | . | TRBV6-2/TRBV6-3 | CASRKDTNTEAFF | TGTGCCAGCAGAAAAGACACGAACACTGAAGCTTTCTTT
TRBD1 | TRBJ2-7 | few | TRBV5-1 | CASSLHRGPTYEQYF | TGCGCCAGCAGCTTACACAGGGGGCCCACCTACGAGCAGTACTTC
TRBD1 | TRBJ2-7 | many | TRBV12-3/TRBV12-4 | CASRWGQGSYEQYF | TGTGCCAGCCGCTGGGGACAGGGATCCTACGAGCAGTACTTC
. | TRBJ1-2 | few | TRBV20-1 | CSARRQEANYGYTF | TGCAGTGCTAGGCGACAGGAAGCTAACTATGGCTACACCTTC
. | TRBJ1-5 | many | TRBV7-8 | CASSLTGHSNQPQHF | TGTGCCAGCTCGTTGACAGGACATAGCAATCAGCCCCAGCATTTT
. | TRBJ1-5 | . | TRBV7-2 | CASSPRDTLSNQPQHF | TGTGCCAGCAGCCCCCGGGACACCCTTAGCAATCAGCCCCAGCATTTT
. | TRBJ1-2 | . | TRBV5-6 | CASSLWALGADGYTF | TGTGCCAGCAGCTTATGGGCTCTAGGGGCCGATGGCTACACCTTC
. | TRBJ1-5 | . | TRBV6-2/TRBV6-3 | CASSPKMLPRQPQHF | TGTGCCAGCAGCCCAAAGATGTTACCCCGGCAGCCCCAGCATTTT
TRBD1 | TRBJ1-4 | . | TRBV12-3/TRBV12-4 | CASSPGTAPTNEKLFF | TGTGCCAGCAGTCCCGGGACAGCCCCAACTAATGAAAAACTGTTTTTT
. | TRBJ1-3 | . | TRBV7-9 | CASSAYDGSGNTIYF | TGTGCCAGCAGCGCCTATGACGGCTCTGGAAACACCATATATTTT
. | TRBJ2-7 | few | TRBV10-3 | CAISESTGAYEQYF | TGTGCCATCAGTGAGTCGACGGGAGCCTACGAGCAGTACTTC
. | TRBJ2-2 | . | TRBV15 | CATSQEIGELFF | TGTGCCACCAGCCAGGAGATCGGGGAGCTGTTTTTT
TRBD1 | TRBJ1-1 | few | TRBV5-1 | CASSLVPGGSGTEAFF | TGCGCCAGCAGCTTGGTGCCAGGGGGCTCGGGCACTGAAGCTTTCTTT
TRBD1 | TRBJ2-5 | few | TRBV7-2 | CASSPRGGAWETQYF | TGTGCCAGCAGCCCAAGAGGGGGCGCGTGGGAGACCCAGTACTTC
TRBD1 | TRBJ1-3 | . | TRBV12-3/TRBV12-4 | CASSIRQGAAGNTIYF | TGTGCCAGCAGCATCCGACAGGGGGCTGCTGGAAACACCATATATTTT
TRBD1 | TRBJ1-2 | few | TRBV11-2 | CASSFGGGQYHGYTF | TGTGCCAGCAGCTTCGGTGGGGGACAGTATCATGGCTACACCTTC
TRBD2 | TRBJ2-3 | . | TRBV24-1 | CATSDPGLAGRDTQYF | TGTGCCACCAGTGACCCCGGACTAGCAGGGCGAGATACGCAGTATTTT
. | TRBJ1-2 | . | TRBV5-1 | CASSQTAVYGYTF | TGCGCCAGCAGTCAGACGGCAGTCTATGGCTACACCTTC